The TCR beta chain under discussion was sequenced for a study of control samples from healthy donors and cancer patients. The repertoire was sequenced with immunoSEQ multiplex PCR; TCRdb's copy has only in-frame clones and lacks some. The profile shows about 140,000 clones, around 90% of them singletons. The receptor comes from a man younger than 35 in good health. Material for sequencing was blood.

The CDR3 DNA reads TGTGCCTGGAGTGGGGACAGGAACACCGGGGAGCTGTTTTTT. This codes for CAWSGDRNTGELFF. The rearrangement uses TRBV30 and TRBJ2-2; 7 nucleotides align to TRBD1. V lost 1 base to trimming and J lost 1 base; unmatched junction nucleotides: 0. Germline V gives CDR1 GTSNPN, CDR2 SVGIG (reference sequence). This CDR3 has 14 amino acids.